Following are 23 T cell receptor beta chains from one sample sequenced in a study of blood T cell repertoires in COVID-19 (dated by TCRdb to the early 2020s). Library generation was performed with the immunoSEQ multiplex PCR assay. The immuneACCESS repertoire file appears here via TCRdb, limited to in-frame rearrangements. These files lack a portion of the clones; in checked studies, under half of the deficit traces to unresolved V genes, and the cause of the others is not known. The sample contains 75,000 to 100,000 clones, 87% of them found a single time. Approximately 7% of the sample belongs to the ten largest clones. The sample comprised peripheral blood. The origin of the receptors is a human donor with acute or convalescent COVID-19. The donor label of this sample is uncertain.

This rearrangement joins TRBV28 to TRBJ2-7; the match to TRBD2 covers 7 bases. Germline assignment: CDR1 MDHEN and CDR2 SYDVKM. Trimming took 8 bases from V and 3 from J; bases not matched to a gene: 7. The CDR3 consists of 13 residues. Here the CDR3 DNA reads TGTGCCAGCCATTGGGGGGGGAGCTACGAGCAGTACTTC. Translation gives CASHWGGSYEQYF.

This chain joins TRBV20-1 and TRBJ2-7, with TRBD1 as a possible D gene (5 bases). The V gene's germline CDR1 is DFQATT and CDR2 SNEGSKA (reference sequence). Trimming cost V 3 bases and J 5 bases, with 8 bases left between them. CDR3 length equals 11 residues. The chain's CDR3 is CSASSRDEQYF. The DNA of the CDR3 is TGCAGTGCTAGTTCCAGGGACGAGCAGTACTTC.

The V call is TRBV18, the J call TRBJ1-1; possible D gene TRBD1, 6 bases. Germline CDR1 reads KGHSH; CDR2 reads LQKENI. The CDR3 totals 14 residues. V gave up 3 bases and J gave up 1 base, with 9 bases separating them. CDR3 residues: CASSPQTGNTEAFF. The DNA for the CDR3 is TGTGCCAGCTCACCCCAGACAGGGAACACTGAAGCTTTCTTT.

The genes are TRBV18 and TRBJ1-1; 8 bases are shared with TRBD1. V lost 2 bases to trimming and J lost 3 bases; unmatched junction nucleotides: 11. The CDR3 has 17 residues. Germline assignment: CDR1 KGHSH and CDR2 LQKENI. In DNA, the CDR3 is TGTGCCAGCTCACCAGTAGTCCAGGGGGCGGGTTACACTGAAGCTTTCTTT. This sequence encodes CASSPVVQGAGYTEAFF.

This clone has just one count. This sequence joins TRBV28 and TRBJ1-4, with D possibly TRBD1 on 5 matching bases. This CDR3 comprises 15 residues. Trimming left V 7 bases short and J 5 bases short, with 17 bases between. Germline V gene lookup returns CDR1 MDHEN and CDR2 SYDVKM. The CDR3 region is CASNTSGKRNEKLFF. The CDR3 DNA is TGTGCCAGCAATACTTCAGGGAAAAGAAATGAAAAACTGTTTTTT. Full variable domain (outside the CDR3, taken from reference TRBV28 and TRBJ1-4): DVKVTQSSRYLVKRTGEKVFLECVQDMDHENMFWYRQDPGLGLRLIYFSYDVKMKEKGDIPEGYSVSREKKERFSLILESASTNQTSMYLCASNTSGKRNEKLFFGSGTQLSVL.

The CDR3 DNA sequence: TGCAGCGTGACAGGGGGCGCGGATACGCAGTATTTT. Residues: CSVTGGADTQYF. The V call is TRBV29-1, the J call TRBJ2-3; TRBD1 aligns across 10 bases. V lost 6 bases to trimming and J lost 6 bases; unmatched junction nucleotides: 3. Germline V gives CDR1 SQVTM, CDR2 ANQGSEA. CDR3 size: 12 residues.

The chain couples TRBV7-2 to TRBJ2-5, with D hard to call. The V gene's germline CDR1 is SGHTA and CDR2 FQGNSA. The CDR3 has 14 residues. V was pared by 5 bases and J by 3 bases, with 13 bases between. Here the CDR3 DNA reads TGTGCCAGCAGCCCTACCCGGAGCGAAGAGACCCAGTACTTC. It specifies CASSPTRSEETQYF.

The CDR3 protein is CASSYFRSGNTIYF. The CDR3 DNA sequence: TGTGCCAGCAGTTATTTCCGCTCTGGAAACACCATATATTTT. The chain uses TRBV6-2 or TRBV6-3 and TRBJ1-3; no definite D call. The CDR3 is 14 residues long. V was pared by 3 bases and J by 0 bases, with 6 bases between. From germline, CDR1 is MNHEY and CDR2 SVGEGT.

The genes are TRBV6-5 and TRBJ1-4; 7 bases align to TRBD1. Germline V gene data show CDR1 as MNHEY and CDR2 as SVGAGI. Trimming at V came to 8 bases and at J to 4 bases, leaving 7 bases not matched to a gene. The CDR3 has 14 amino acids. The CDR3 here is CASRDRDRNEKLFF. CDR3 sequence (DNA): TGTGCCAGCCGAGACAGGGACCGTAATGAAAAACTGTTTTTT.

The rearrangement links TRBV29-1 to TRBJ1-1; 7 bases are shared with TRBD1. Germline assignment: CDR1 SQVTM and CDR2 ANQGSEA. V lost 4 bases, J lost 1 base, and 9 bases stayed unmatched. The CDR3 totals 15 residues. The CDR3 protein is CSVGERGLGNTEAFF. The CDR3 DNA is TGCAGCGTTGGAGAAAGGGGGCTTGGGAACACTGAAGCTTTCTTT.

In this sample, this clone turned up once. The chain has TRBV29-1 and TRBJ1-2; D perhaps matches TRBD1 (6 bases). The CDR3 is made up of 11 amino acids. The V and J ends lost 4 bases and 3 bases respectively, with 6 bases between them. Germline CDR1 SQVTM, CDR2 ANQGSEA. The CDR3 sequence: CSVGQDYGYTF. The DNA for the CDR3 is TGCAGCGTTGGACAGGACTATGGCTACACCTTC.

The chain couples TRBV2 to TRBJ1-6; D possibly corresponds to TRBD1 (6 bases). V was clipped by 5 bases and J by 3 bases, with 11 bases between them. Looked up from germline, CDR1 is SNHLY and CDR2 is FYNNEI. CDR3 size: 15 residues. The CDR3 DNA is TGTGCCAGCAGTTCAAAACAGGGCTATAATTCACCCCTCCACTTT. It is translated as CASSSKQGYNSPLHF.

The chain is built from TRBV23-1 and TRBJ1-5; the D is unclear. TRBV23-1 is treated as an ORF (open reading frame) with a function not yet certain. This CDR3 region has 15 residues. Between the trimmed V and J ends, which lost 0 bases and 0 bases, there was a span of 6 bases. In DNA form, the CDR3 reads TGCGCCAGCAGTCAATCGTCCGGTAGCAATCAGCCCCAGCATTTT. This translates into CASSQSSGSNQPQHF.

The chain combines TRBV10-3 with TRBJ2-1; no reliable D call. This CDR3 has 15 amino acids. The germline V gene encodes CDR1 ENHRY and CDR2 SYGVKD. V was pared by 4 bases and J by 6 bases, with 16 bases between. CDR3 DNA sequence: TGTGCCATCAGTGCATACGACTCGTCGTTCAATGAGCAGTTCTTC. This gives the protein CAISAYDSSFNEQFF.

The chain is built from TRBV5-5 and TRBJ2-7; TRBD1 aligns across 10 bases. Looked up from germline, CDR1 is SGHKS and CDR2 is YYEKEE (reference sequence). This CDR3 has 16 residues. The junction had 6 bases not matched to a gene; V was cut back by 0 bases and J by 3 bases. The CDR3 spells CASSLGGGTGDYEQYF. The CDR3 bases are TGTGCCAGCAGCTTGGGTGGGGGGACAGGGGACTACGAGCAGTACTTC.

A single count supports this clone. The V gene is TRBV6-5, the J gene TRBJ1-5, with 8 bases lining up with TRBD1. Germline CDR1 and CDR2: MNHEY and SVGAGI. The CDR3 contains 12 residues. V shed 6 bases and J 5 bases; nucleotides not matched to a gene: 0. For the CDR3, the DNA is TGTGCCAGCAGGACAGGGGATCAGCCCCAGCATTTT. Protein product: CASRTGDQPQHF.

The chain couples TRBV7-9 to TRBJ2-1, with 10 bases lining up with TRBD2. The germline gives CDR1 SEHNR, CDR2 FQNEAQ (reference sequence). The CDR3 is 15 amino acids. J lost 3 bases, V lost 5 bases, and 4 bases had no gene match. CDR3 sequence (DNA): TGTGCCAGCAGCCCACTAGCGGGGTTCTACAATGAGCAGTTCTTC. Translating gives CASSPLAGFYNEQFF.

The chain recombines TRBV2 with TRBJ1-1; tentative D call: TRBD1 (6 bases). The CDR3 consists of 13 residues. Germline V CDR1 and CDR2: SNHLY, FYNNEI. Trimming removed 8 bases from V and 3 bases from J, with 13 bases in between. The CDR3 DNA is TGTGCCAGCTGTTACAGGGAAGACACTGAAGCTTTCTTT. Translation gives CASCYREDTEAFF.

The gene calls are TRBV5-5 and TRBJ1-6; 8 bases match TRBD1. V shed 3 bases, J shed 2 bases, and the junction held 7 bases outside the gene matches. Germline CDR1 SGHKS, CDR2 YYEKEE (reference sequence). The CDR3 spans 17 residues. The CDR3, as DNA: TGTGCCAGCAGCTCTAGACAGGGGAGGACCTATAATTCACCCCTCCACTTT. This translates into CASSSRQGRTYNSPLHF. The full variable domain, completed using reference TRBV5-5 and TRBJ1-6, is DAGVTQSPTHLIKTRGQQVTLRCSPISGHKSVSWYQQVLGQGPQFIFQYYEKEERGRGNFPDRFSARQFPNYSSELNVNALLLGDSALYLCASSSRQGRTYNSPLHFGNGTRLTVT.

V and J are TRBV25-1 and TRBJ2-7, with D possibly being TRBD1 (5 bases). Trimming removed 6 bases at V and 4 bases at J, with 13 bases between. Germline CDR1 reads MGHDK; CDR2 reads SYGVNS. The CDR3 covers 13 residues. The DNA for the CDR3 is TGTGCCAGCAGCCCCCTAGGGGCTTACGAGCAGTACTTC. Amino acids: CASSPLGAYEQYF.

The CDR3 reads CASSWGQGYNQPQHF. The DNA for the CDR3 is TGTGCCAGCAGTTGGGGACAGGGTTACAATCAGCCCCAGCATTTT. The chain uses TRBV28 and TRBJ1-5, with 9 nucleotides matching TRBD1. The CDR3 is 15 amino acids. The V and J ends lost 4 bases and 3 bases, in that order; junction bases with no gene match: 4. Germline V gene sequence: CDR1 MDHEN, CDR2 SYDVKM.

The chain links TRBV5-1 to TRBJ2-2, with 7 positions matching TRBD1. Germline CDR1 is SGHRS and CDR2 is YFSETQ. The ends lost 4 bases at V and 6 bases at J; junction bases unmatched: 6. The CDR3 has 14 amino acids. DNA of the CDR3: TGCGCCAGCAGCAGAACCCAGGGGGCCGGGGAGCTGTTTTTT. Translation gives CASSRTQGAGELFF.

J is TRBJ2-5 and V is TRBV3-1 (or the pseudogene TRBV3-2); possible D gene TRBD2, 6 bases. CDR1 LGHDT and CDR2 YNNKEL come from the germline V gene (reference sequence). V gave up 1 base and J gave up 5 bases, with 17 bases separating them. There are 16 residues in the CDR3. For the CDR3, the DNA is TGTGCCAGCAGCCAAGGAGGCGGGGTGCCCCATGAGACCCAGTACTTC. It specifies CASSQGGGVPHETQYF.